The sequence of this T cell receptor beta chain was determined in a study of OX40 agonist ivuxolimab in advanced cancers. Study-wide results and limits: On average, CD8+ T cells had more expanded clones than CD4+. Among the least clonally expanded were partial responders at 0.1-3.0 mg/kg. Antigen specificity was not determined for the expanded peripheral T cells.

Trimming left V 3 bases short and J 7 bases short, with 16 bases between. Germline V gives CDR1 GTSNPN, CDR2 SVGIG (reference sequence). The CDR3 sequence is 15 residues long. On this clone: Its antigen is undetermined.

The table came from immunoSEQ multiplex PCR; TCRdb's copy has only in-frame clones and leaves some out. In the table there are approximately 68,000 clones, around nine tenths of which are singletons. The chain has TRBV30 and TRBJ1-6, with a weak D call TRBD1 (6 bases). The clonotype comes from an adult with an advanced solid tumor such as melanoma, head and neck, liver or kidney cancer. The input for sequencing was CD4+ or CD8+ T cells sorted from blood, taken in a trial of the OX40 agonist ivuxolimab. The CDR3 sequence: CAWRAVRGRNSPLHF. The CDR3 DNA is TGTGCCTGGAGGGCAGTCAGGGGAAGGAATTCACCCCTCCACTTT.